This T cell receptor beta chain came from a study of cytomegalovirus exposure and HLA in healthy donors. Study observations and caveats: Later analysis suggested most CMV-associated TCR beta chains were HLA-restricted. A reported reduction in N-insertions relative to the approximately 600-donor mean was seen in an Asian-associated ancestry cluster in a later analysis. Analysis was performed later, and it showed HLA-associated TCR beta chains to be more clonally expanded than equally common others.

This clone was seen just once. Its antigen remains unidentified. The PCR used 60 Vbeta and 13 Jbeta primers. Profiling relied on immunoSEQ multiplex PCR, and the TCRdb table lists in-frame clones only, not all of them. There are some 140,000 clones in the sample; 79% occur only once, and 6% to 7.5% lies in the top ten. At the time of sampling, donors were nominally healthy, though unrecorded immune exposures were likely. Germline assignment: CDR1 ENHRY and CDR2 SYGVKD. The junction had 6 bases not matched to a gene; V was cut back by 3 bases and J by 4 bases. The CDR3 extends over 14 amino acids. The receptor was isolated from a man aged 40-49 years in good health and CMV-seropositive. The sequenced material came from PBMCs. The rearrangement uses TRBV10-3 and TRBJ2-7, with TRBD1 identical over 7 bases. The CDR3 nucleotides are TGTGCCATCAGTGATGGGGACAGAAAATACGAGCAGTACTTC. It encodes CAISDGDRKYEQYF.